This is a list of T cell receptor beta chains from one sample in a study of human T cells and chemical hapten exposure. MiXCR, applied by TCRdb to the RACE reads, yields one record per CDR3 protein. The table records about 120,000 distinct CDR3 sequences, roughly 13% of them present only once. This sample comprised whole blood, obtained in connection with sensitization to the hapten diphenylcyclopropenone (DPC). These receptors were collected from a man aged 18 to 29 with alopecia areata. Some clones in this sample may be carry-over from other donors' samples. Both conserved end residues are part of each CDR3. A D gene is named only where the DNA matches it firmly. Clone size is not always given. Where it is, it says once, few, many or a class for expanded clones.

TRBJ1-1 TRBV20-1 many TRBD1 TGCAGTGCTAGAGAACGGCAGGGGGCGAAAACTGAAGCTTTCTTT CSARERQGAKTEAFF
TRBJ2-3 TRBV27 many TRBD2 TGTGCCAGCAGTTTAAGCGGACTAGCGCGTGATACGCAGTATTTT CASSLSGLARDTQYF
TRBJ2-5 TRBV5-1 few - TGCGCCAGCAGCCCGGCAGGGGTAGGGACCCAGTACTTC CASSPAGVGTQYF
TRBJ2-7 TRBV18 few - TGTGCCAGCTCACCGGGAAGGGAGCAGTACTTC CASSPGREQYF
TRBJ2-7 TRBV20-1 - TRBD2 TGCAGTGCTAGAACCGGACTAGCGGGGATGTCCTACGAGCAGTACTTC CSARTGLAGMSYEQYF
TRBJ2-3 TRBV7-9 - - TGTGCCAGCAGCCGGGACTTGGCCTCCACAGATACGCAGTATTTT CASSRDLASTDTQYF
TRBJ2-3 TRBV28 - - TGTGCCAGCAGCCCAGCGGGACAGTCGGGAGATACGCAGTATTTT CASSPAGQSGDTQYF
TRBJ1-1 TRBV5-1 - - TGCGCCAGCAGCTTGGAGGCGACTGCAAACACTGAAGCTTTCTTT CASSLEATANTEAFF
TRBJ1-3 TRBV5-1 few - TGCGCCAGCAGCTACACAGGGTCTGGAAACACCATATATTTT CASSYTGSGNTIYF
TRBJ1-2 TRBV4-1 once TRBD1 TGCGCCAGCAGCCTGCCGGGACAGCACTTACCGGATGGCTACACCTTC CASSLPGQHLPDGYTF
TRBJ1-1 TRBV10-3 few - TGTGCCATCAGTGAAACCAGAGTGGGGACTGAAGCTTTCTTT CAISETRVGTEAFF
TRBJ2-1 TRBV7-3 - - TGTGCCAGCAGCTTAACGAAGGCCTATGAGCAGTTCTTC CASSLTKAYEQFF
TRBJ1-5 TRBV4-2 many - TGTGCCAGCAGCCAAGCGGTTAGCAATCAGCCCCAGCATTTT CASSQAVSNQPQHF
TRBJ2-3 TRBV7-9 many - TGTGCCAGCAGCAAGTGGGGGGAGCAACATACGCAGTATTTT CASSKWGEQHTQYF
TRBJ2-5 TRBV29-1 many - TGCAGCGTTCAAGAGGAGACCCAGTACTTC CSVQEETQYF
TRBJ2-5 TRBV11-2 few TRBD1 TGTGCCAGCAGCTCTCACAGGGGGCGCCTGACCCAGTACTTC CASSSHRGRLTQYF
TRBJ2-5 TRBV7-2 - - TGTGCCAGCAGCTTAGGGCGGCGGAGCGGAGAGACCCAGTACTTC CASSLGRRSGETQYF